Following are 5 T cell receptor beta chains from one sample sequenced in a study of blood T cell repertoires in COVID-19. TCRdb's table, derived via immunoSEQ multiplex PCR, lists solely in-frame clones and lacks some. Of 300,000 to 450,000 clones detected, around nine tenths appear once; the ten largest clones hold 1%. Sequences were obtained from PBMCs or T cells enriched from blood (not recorded which). Receptors originate from a woman in her 30s who had been exposed to COVID-19.

The chain combines TRBV19 with TRBJ2-5; 7 nucleotides agree with TRBD2. V lost 9 bases to trimming and J lost 4 bases; unmatched junction nucleotides: 14. The CDR3 length is 15 residues. Germline CDR1 is LNHDA and CDR2 is SQIVND (reference sequence). Here the CDR3 reads CASTPGAGAPETQYF. In DNA, the CDR3 is TGTGCCAGCACGCCTGGTGCGGGAGCCCCAGAGACCCAGTACTTC. Variable domain in full (rest from reference TRBV19 and TRBJ2-5): DGGITQSPKYLFRKEGQNVTLSCEQNLNHDAMYWYRQDPGQGLRLIYYSQIVNDFQKGDIAEGYSVSREKKESFPLTVTSAQKNPTAFYLCASTPGAGAPETQYFGPGTRLLVL.

A few counts support this clone. The CDR3 DNA reads as TGTGCCAGCAGCTTAGCCAGGTTAGAAGAGACCCAGTACTTC. This sequence encodes CASSLARLEETQYF. The rearrangement joins TRBV7-8 to TRBJ2-5; D gene uncertain. Per the germline V gene, CDR1 is SGHVS and CDR2 is FQNEAQ. The CDR3 spans 14 residues. The ends were cut back, 0 bases at V and 3 bases at J, with 8 bases in the middle. Combining the CDR3 with reference TRBV7-8 and TRBJ2-5 gives the whole variable domain GAGVSQSPRYKVAKRGQDVALRCDPISGHVSLFWYQQALGQGPEFLTYFQNEAQLDKSGLPSDRFFAERPEGSVSTLKIQRTQQEDSAVYLCASSLARLEETQYFGPGTRLLVL.

The rearrangement uses TRBV19 and TRBJ2-2, with 9 positions matching TRBD2. This CDR3 has 16 residues. In germline, CDR1 is LNHDA, CDR2 SQIVND (reference sequence). V shed 7 bases, J shed 0 bases, and the junction held 6 bases outside the gene matches. The DNA for the CDR3 is TGTGCCAGTATTAGCGGGAGAACCGCGAACACCGGGGAGCTGTTTTTT. It translates to CASISGRTANTGELFF.

V is TRBV5-8 and J is TRBJ2-1; 11 bases are a match to TRBD2. Germline lookup yields CDR1 SGHTS and CDR2 YDEGEE. J was trimmed by 1 base and V by 0 bases; bases with no gene match: 9. This CDR3 is 19 amino acids long. DNA for the CDR3: TGTGCCAGCAGCTTGGCCAGAACTAGCGGGAGTGGGTCCTACAATGAGCAGTTCTTC. This codes for CASSLARTSGSGSYNEQFF.

The rearrangement joins TRBV6-5 to TRBJ2-7, with a tentative D call TRBD1 (6 bases). Germline V CDR1 and CDR2: MNHEY, SVGAGI. The CDR3 is 13 amino acids. The ends were cut back, 6 bases at V and 3 bases at J, with 12 bases in the middle. CDR3 sequence (DNA): TGTGCCAGCAGAACCCGGGGACACTACGAGCAGTACTTC. Protein product: CASRTRGHYEQYF.